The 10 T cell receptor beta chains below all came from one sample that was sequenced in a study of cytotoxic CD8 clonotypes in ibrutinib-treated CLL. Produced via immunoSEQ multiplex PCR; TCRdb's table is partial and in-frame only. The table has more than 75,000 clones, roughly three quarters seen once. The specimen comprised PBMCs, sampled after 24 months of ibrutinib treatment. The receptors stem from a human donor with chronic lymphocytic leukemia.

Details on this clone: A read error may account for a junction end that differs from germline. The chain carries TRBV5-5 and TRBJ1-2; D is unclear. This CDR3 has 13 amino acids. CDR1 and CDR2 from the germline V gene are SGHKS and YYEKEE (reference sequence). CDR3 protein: CASSSPGNHGYTF. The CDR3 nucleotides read TGTGCCAGCAGCTCACCAGGTAACCATGGCTACACCTTC. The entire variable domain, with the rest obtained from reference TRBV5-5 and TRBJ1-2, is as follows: DAGVTQSPTHLIKTRGQQVTLRCSPISGHKSVSWYQQVLGQGPQFIFQYYEKEERGRGNFPDRFSARQFPNYSSELNVNALLLGDSALYLCASSSPGNHGYTFGSGTRLTVV.

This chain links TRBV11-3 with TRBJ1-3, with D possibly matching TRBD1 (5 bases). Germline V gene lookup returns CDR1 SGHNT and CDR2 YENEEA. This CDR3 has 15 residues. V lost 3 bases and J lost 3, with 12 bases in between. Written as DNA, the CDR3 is TGTGCCAGCAGCTTCGGGGGGACCGTTGGAAACACCATATATTTT. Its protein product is CASSFGGTVGNTIYF.

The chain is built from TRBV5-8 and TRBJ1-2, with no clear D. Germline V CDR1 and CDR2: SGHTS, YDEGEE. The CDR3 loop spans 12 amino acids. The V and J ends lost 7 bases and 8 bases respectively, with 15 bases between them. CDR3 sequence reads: CASGFGAKGYTF. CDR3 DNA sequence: TGTGCCAGCGGATTCGGTGCGAAGGGCTACACCTTC.

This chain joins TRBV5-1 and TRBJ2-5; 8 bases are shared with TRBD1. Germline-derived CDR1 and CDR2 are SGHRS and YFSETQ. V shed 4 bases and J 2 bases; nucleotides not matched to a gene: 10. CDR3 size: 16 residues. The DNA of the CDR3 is TGCGCCAGCAGCCCAGGGACAGGAGGGGGTCAAGAGACCCAGTACTTC. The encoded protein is CASSPGTGGGQETQYF.

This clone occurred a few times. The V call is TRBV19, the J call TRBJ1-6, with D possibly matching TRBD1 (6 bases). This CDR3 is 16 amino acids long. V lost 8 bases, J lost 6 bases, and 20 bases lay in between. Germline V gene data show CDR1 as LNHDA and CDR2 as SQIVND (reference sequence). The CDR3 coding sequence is TGTGCCAGTGCAGACTTACAGGGAAGTTTTAATTCACCCCTCCACTTT. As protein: CASADLQGSFNSPLHF.

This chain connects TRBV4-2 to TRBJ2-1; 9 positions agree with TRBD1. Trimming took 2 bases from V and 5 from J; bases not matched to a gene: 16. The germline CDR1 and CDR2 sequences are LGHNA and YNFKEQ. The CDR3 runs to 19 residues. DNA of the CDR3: TGTGCCAGCAGCCAATCAATGTGGACCTGGACAGGGGCCAACAATGAGCAGTTCTTC. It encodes CASSQSMWTWTGANNEQFF.

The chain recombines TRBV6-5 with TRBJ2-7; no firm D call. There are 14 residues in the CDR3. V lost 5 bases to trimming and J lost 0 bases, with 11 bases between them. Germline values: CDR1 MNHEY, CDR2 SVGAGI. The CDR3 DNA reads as TGTGCCAGCAGTCTCGGCCCGAGCTCCTACGAGCAGTACTTC. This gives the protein CASSLGPSSYEQYF.

The CDR3 nucleotides are TGTGCCAGCCGCCGGGACAGTAACACCGGGGAGCTGTTTTTT. Encoded protein: CASRRDSNTGELFF. The chain is built from TRBV6-5 and TRBJ2-2; TRBD1 matches 7 bases. Trimming removed 8 bases from V and 2 bases from J; junction bases left unmatched: 5. The length of the CDR3 is 14 residues. Germline lookup yields CDR1 MNHEY and CDR2 SVGAGI.

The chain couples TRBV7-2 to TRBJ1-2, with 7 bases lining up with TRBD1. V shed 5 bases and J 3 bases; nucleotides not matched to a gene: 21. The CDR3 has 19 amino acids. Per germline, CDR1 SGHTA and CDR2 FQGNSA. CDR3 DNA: TGTGCCAGCAGCCCAATGATGAGGGGGAGACAGGGAAAGGACTATGGCTACACCTTC. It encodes CASSPMMRGRQGKDYGYTF.

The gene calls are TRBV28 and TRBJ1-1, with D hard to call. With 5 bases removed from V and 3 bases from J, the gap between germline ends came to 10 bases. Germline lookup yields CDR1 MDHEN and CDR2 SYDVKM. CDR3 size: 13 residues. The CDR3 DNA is TGTGCCAGCAGTCGCCCCGGGGACACTGAAGCTTTCTTT. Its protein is CASSRPGDTEAFF.